One and the same sample provided the 26 T cell receptor beta chains below, sequenced in a study of T cells in tumors after PD-1 blockade. Profiling relied on immunoSEQ multiplex PCR, and the TCRdb table lists in-frame clones only, not all of them. The repertoire holds around 50,000 clones, with under 85% as singletons. The sequences come from PBMCs, collected before anti-PD-1 therapy. Receptors originate from a human donor with advanced basal cell or squamous cell carcinoma (not recorded which).

The V call is TRBV28, the J call TRBJ1-4, with a tentative D call TRBD1 (5 bases). The CDR3 extends over 16 amino acids. V was clipped by 3 bases and J by 8 bases, with 19 bases between them. Germline CDR1 reads MDHEN; CDR2 reads SYDVKM. CDR3 amino acids: CASSFRLGGNSEKLFF. CDR3 in DNA: TGTGCCAGCAGTTTTCGACTTGGGGGGAATAGCGAAAAACTGTTTTTT.

The chain carries TRBV3-1 (or the pseudogene TRBV3-2) and TRBJ1-4; a weak D match, TRBD1 (6 bases). Trimming shortened V by 9 bases and J by 0 bases, and 17 bases separated the two germline ends. The CDR3 contains 16 residues. The germline V gene encodes CDR1 LGHDT and CDR2 YNNKEL (reference sequence). CDR3 amino acids: CASATGIPSTNEKLFF. The CDR3 bases are TGTGCCAGTGCGACAGGAATTCCGTCAACTAATGAAAAACTGTTTTTT.

The rearrangement uses TRBV4-1 and TRBJ2-7; D is tentatively TRBD1 or TRBD2 (6 bases each). The CDR3 length is 18 residues. V was cut by 0 bases and J by 6 bases, with 24 bases left in between. Germline assignment: CDR1 MGHRA and CDR2 YSYEKL. CDR3 DNA: TGCGCCAGCAGCCAAGAAGGCCTGGAGGGGGTGAAGTCATTCGAGCAGTACTTC. Its translation is CASSQEGLEGVKSFEQYF.

The V and J genes are TRBV19 and TRBJ2-3; D call uncertain. The V gene lost 10 bases and the J gene lost 5 bases, with 16 bases spanning the gap. CDR1 and CDR2 from the germline V gene are LNHDA and SQIVND (reference sequence). The CDR3 extends over 13 amino acids. CDR3 protein: CAIRPPGIDTQYF. CDR3 bases: TGTGCCATTCGGCCCCCCGGAATAGATACGCAGTATTTT.

This clone was seen a handful of times. The chain links TRBV2 to TRBJ2-7; D perhaps matches TRBD1 (6 bases). The V gene lost 7 bases and the J gene lost 6 bases, with 19 bases spanning the gap. Per germline, CDR1 SNHLY and CDR2 FYNNEI. This CDR3 comprises 14 residues. The CDR3 DNA reads as TGTGCCAGCAATGGGGCAGGGGCCTCGGGCGAGCAGTACTTC. Residues: CASNGAGASGEQYF.

J is TRBJ1-1 and V is TRBV9; D call uncertain. V was pared by 7 bases and J by 2 bases, with 9 bases between. The CDR3 spans 12 residues. Germline loops: CDR1 SGDLS, CDR2 YYNGEE. The CDR3 DNA reads TGTGCCAGCGTGGGCGTAAACACTGAAGCTTTCTTT. Its protein is CASVGVNTEAFF.

The rearrangement joins TRBV19 to TRBJ1-1; no clear D. Germline loops: CDR1 LNHDA, CDR2 SQIVND (reference sequence). V lost 8 bases, J lost 4 bases, and 11 bases lay in between. CDR3 length: 12 residues. The chain's CDR3 is CASSNRGTEAFF. The CDR3 nucleotides are TGTGCCAGTTCCAACCGGGGCACTGAAGCTTTCTTT. Using reference TRBV19 and TRBJ1-1 for the parts outside the CDR3, the full variable domain is DGGITQSPKYLFRKEGQNVTLSCEQNLNHDAMYWYRQDPGQGLRLIYYSQIVNDFQKGDIAEGYSVSREKKESFPLTVTSAQKNPTAFYLCASSNRGTEAFFGQGTRLTVV.

The rearrangement links TRBV24-1 to TRBJ2-5; D not resolved. The germline V gene has CDR1 KGHDR and CDR2 SFDVKD. The CDR3 is made up of 13 amino acids. The V and J ends lost 3 bases and 4 bases respectively, with 8 bases between them. CDR3 sequence: CATSDAPSETQYF. For the CDR3, the DNA is TGTGCCACCAGTGATGCCCCCTCAGAGACCCAGTACTTC.

The chain couples TRBV2 to TRBJ1-2; 7 positions match TRBD1. Germline loops: CDR1 SNHLY, CDR2 FYNNEI. The CDR3 covers 12 residues. J was trimmed by 4 bases and V by 5 bases; bases with no gene match: 1. Here the CDR3 reads CASSWDSYGYTF. CDR3 DNA sequence: TGTGCCAGCAGTTGGGACAGCTATGGCTACACCTTC.

This clone was picked up a small number of times. The chain carries TRBV6-5 and TRBJ2-7, with unresolved D. Germline V gives CDR1 MNHEY, CDR2 SVGAGI. V was clipped by 0 bases and J by 3 bases, with 6 bases between them. The CDR3 runs 13 residues. The CDR3 sequence: CASSYSIDYEQYF. CDR3 coding DNA: TGTGCCAGCAGTTACTCAATCGACTACGAGCAGTACTTC.

Comments on this clone: Sequence at one end of the junction differs from germline and may be a read error. J is TRBJ1-2 and V is TRBV5-1; TRBD1 might be the D (5 bases). Per the germline V gene, CDR1 is SGHRS and CDR2 is YFSETQ. The CDR3 runs 13 residues. CDR3 sequence: CASSLRGARVFAF. DNA for the CDR3: TGCGCCAGCAGCTTGCGGGGAGCCAGGGTTTTCGCCTTC.

This rearrangement joins TRBV28 to TRBJ1-1; D not resolved. Germline CDR1 is MDHEN and CDR2 is SYDVKM. The CDR3 is 13 amino acids. Trimming stripped 6 bases from V and 4 bases from J, with 12 bases between. In DNA, the CDR3 is TGTGCCAGCAGCCCGACGCCTATCACTGAAGCTTTCTTT. This codes for CASSPTPITEAFF.

The chain employs TRBV29-1 and TRBJ2-2; TRBD1 matches 9 bases. Germline CDR1 SQVTM, CDR2 ANQGSEA. This CDR3 is 14 amino acids long. J lost 4 bases, V lost 7 bases, and 7 bases had no gene match. CDR3 sequence: CSAVGQGGTGELFF. The DNA of the CDR3 is TGCAGCGCCGTGGGACAGGGAGGCACCGGGGAGCTGTTTTTT.

V and J are TRBV7-2 and TRBJ1-5; D is undetermined. Trimming removed 4 bases from V and 5 bases from J, with 9 bases in between. This CDR3 spans 13 amino acids. Germline assignment: CDR1 SGHTA and CDR2 FQGNSA. CDR3 region: CASSSDTYQPQHF. DNA for the CDR3: TGTGCCAGCAGCTCCGACACTTATCAGCCCCAGCATTTT. The full variable domain, in which reference TRBV7-2 and TRBJ1-5 provide the parts outside the CDR3, is GAGVSQSPSNKVTEKGKDVELRCDPISGHTALYWYRQSLGQGLEFLIYFQGNSAPDKSGLPSDRFSAERTGGSVSTLTIQRTQQEDSAVYLCASSSDTYQPQHFGDGTRLSIL.

This clone was detected a few times. J is TRBJ2-3 and V is TRBV7-9; the D call may be TRBD1 or TRBD2 (5 bases each). Deletions cut 5 bases from V and 2 bases from J, with 11 bases between. CDR1 and CDR2 (germline): SEHNR, FQNEAQ (reference sequence). The CDR3 is 14 residues long. CDR3 residues: CASSDRGYTDTQYF. As DNA, the CDR3 is TGTGCCAGCAGCGACAGAGGGTACACAGATACGCAGTATTTT. Using reference TRBV7-9 and TRBJ2-3 for the parts outside the CDR3, the full variable domain is DTGVSQNPRHKITKRGQNVTFRCDPISEHNRLYWYRQTLGQGPEFLTYFQNEAQLEKSRLLSDRFSAERPKGSFSTLEIQRTEQGDSAMYLCASSDRGYTDTQYFGPGTRLTVL.

This clone was counted once. This sequence joins TRBV3-1 (or the pseudogene TRBV3-2) and TRBJ2-1; perhaps TRBD2 as D (5 bases). V shed 1 base and J shed 8 bases, with 15 bases lying between them. Germline-derived CDR1 and CDR2 are LGHDT and YNNKEL (reference sequence). The CDR3 spans 15 residues. CDR3 region: CASSQVTRGPDEQFF. The CDR3 DNA reads as TGTGCCAGCAGCCAAGTCACCCGAGGGCCAGATGAGCAGTTCTTC.

This clone has just one count. This sequence joins TRBV28 and TRBJ2-2; D unclear. V was shortened by 9 bases and J by 5 bases, with 10 bases between the two germline ends. Germline CDR1 is MDHEN and CDR2 is SYDVKM. The CDR3 consists of 12 residues. The CDR3 DNA reads as TGTGCCAGGGCCTCGGAAACCGGGGAGCTGTTTTTT. Residues: CARASETGELFF.

As concerns this clone: Other DNA variants within this sample encode the same CDR3. The V call is TRBV4-2, the J call TRBJ2-5; D may be TRBD2 (7 bases). CDR3 length equals 15 residues. The V end was cut by 3 bases, the J end by 5 bases, with 16 bases between. Germline CDR1 LGHNA, CDR2 YNFKEQ. CDR3 nucleotide sequence: TGTGCCAGCAGCCAGCAGGGCGGGGGCGGGGAGACCCAGTACTTC. Encoded protein: CASSQQGGGGETQYF.

The CDR3 is CASRQHSGGRPEQFF. CDR3 DNA: TGTGCCAGCAGACAACATAGCGGGGGGCGGCCTGAGCAGTTCTTC. The V gene is TRBV28, the J gene TRBJ2-1, with 10 bases matching TRBD2. This CDR3 has 15 amino acids. Germline trimming cut 6 bases from V and 9 bases from J; bases unmatched to any gene: 11. Germline V gene data show CDR1 as MDHEN and CDR2 as SYDVKM.

This clone showed up just once. The rearrangement links TRBV6-1 to TRBJ1-5; 9 nucleotides match TRBD1. This CDR3 comprises 19 residues. Germline CDR1 and CDR2: MNHNS and SASEGT. J gave up 3 bases and V 4 bases, and 16 bases lay outside the gene matches. The CDR3 DNA reads TGTGCCAGCAGTGGGGTGGGGGACAGGGTATACCTCCCCAATCAGCCCCAGCATTTT. Encoded protein: CASSGVGDRVYLPNQPQHF.

This chain connects TRBV25-1 to TRBJ1-2; D perhaps matches TRBD1 (6 bases). Deletions cut 3 bases from V and 5 bases from J, with 16 bases between. This CDR3 is 15 amino acids long. The V gene's germline CDR1 is MGHDK and CDR2 SYGVNS. CDR3: CASSDYYRVGYGYTF. The CDR3 DNA reads TGTGCCAGCAGTGACTACTACAGGGTAGGGTATGGCTACACCTTC.

The sample holds one count of this clone. This chain connects TRBV21-1 to TRBJ2-5; the table's D gene call, TRBD2, was not cross checked with the DNA. TRBV21-1 is designated a pseudogene. The CDR3 is 15 amino acids. The CDR3, as DNA: TGTGCCAGCAGCACGGGACGGACTAGCCAAGAGACCCAGTACTTC. This encodes CASSTGRTSQETQYF.

The rearrangement joins TRBV6-5 to TRBJ2-7; TRBD2 matches 8 bases. Germline-derived CDR1 and CDR2 are MNHEY and SVGAGI. Trimming removed 2 bases from V and 1 base from J; junction bases left unmatched: 4. CDR3 length: 15 residues. The CDR3 loop is CASSYATSASYEQYF. The CDR3 DNA reads as TGTGCCAGCAGTTACGCGACTAGCGCGTCCTACGAGCAGTACTTC.

This chain links TRBV16 with TRBJ2-3, with 7 nucleotides matching TRBD2. The germline V gene has CDR1 KGHSY and CDR2 FQNENV. After removal of 0 bases from V and 2 bases from J, the junction contained 14 bases not matched to a gene. The CDR3 contains 19 residues. The CDR3 DNA reads TGTGCCAGCAGCCAATCGGGAGGGTCCAAGGACCATTACACAGATACGCAGTATTTT. Its protein product is CASSQSGGSKDHYTDTQYF.

V gene TRBV28 combines with J gene TRBJ1-2, with 9 bases lining up with TRBD1. This CDR3 region has 19 residues. Trimming removed 4 bases from V and 4 bases from J; junction bases left unmatched: 19. From germline, CDR1 is MDHEN and CDR2 SYDVKM. In DNA, the CDR3 is TGTGCCAGCAGTTCTCTAGCGGGACAGGGTGGCCCTCCGAGCTATGGCTACACCTTC. Amino acids: CASSSLAGQGGPPSYGYTF.

This chain uses TRBV4-2 with TRBJ2-3, with 8 nucleotides matching TRBD2. V gave up 0 bases and J gave up 2 bases; unmatched junction bases: 7. Germline loops: CDR1 LGHNA, CDR2 YNFKEQ. The CDR3 covers 17 residues. The CDR3 DNA reads TGTGCCAGCAGCCAAGAAAGGGGCGGGGGGCCCACAGATACGCAGTATTTT. The encoded protein is CASSQERGGGPTDTQYF.